Shown below are 26 T cell receptor beta chains from a single sample sequenced in a study of blood T cell repertoires in COVID-19. This table comes from immunoSEQ multiplex PCR, and its TCRdb copy is limited to in-frame clones, with some not included. This repertoire shows approximately 230,000 clones, about 88% found once; its top ten account for 2.1%. Sequenced: peripheral blood. Every receptor here comes from a woman between 40 and 55 years old who had recovered from COVID-19.

CDR3 protein: CAISDPQGAYYGYTF. The CDR3 DNA sequence: TGTGCCATCAGTGACCCCCAGGGGGCTTACTATGGCTACACCTTC. This sequence joins TRBV10-3 and TRBJ1-2; the match to TRBD1 covers 8 bases. Trimming took 3 bases from V and 3 from J; bases not matched to a gene: 6. The length of the CDR3 is 15 residues. Per germline, CDR1 ENHRY and CDR2 SYGVKD.

This chain uses TRBV9 with TRBJ2-1, with 12 bases matching TRBD2. V shed 0 bases and J 0 bases; nucleotides not matched to a gene: 13. The germline CDR1 and CDR2 sequences are SGDLS and YYNGEE. The CDR3 runs 21 residues. CDR3 sequence (DNA): TGTGCCAGCAGCGTAGAAGGACTAGCGGGACGGGGCCTAAGCTCCTACAATGAGCAGTTCTTC. The encoded protein is CASSVEGLAGRGLSSYNEQFF. Drawing the rest from reference TRBV9 and TRBJ2-1, the complete variable domain is DSGVTQTPKHLITATGQRVTLRCSPRSGDLSVYWYQQSLDQGLQFLIQYYNGEERAKGNILERFSAQQFPDLHSELNLSSLELGDSALYFCASSVEGLAGRGLSSYNEQFFGPGTRLTVL.

The chain joins TRBV5-1 to TRBJ2-3, with TRBD1 identical over 9 bases. This CDR3 contains 14 residues. After removal of 4 bases from V and 1 base from J, the junction contained 1 base not matched to a gene. From germline, CDR1 is SGHRS and CDR2 YFSETQ. The CDR3 DNA reads TGCGCCAGCAGCCGGGACAGGGGCACAGATACGCAGTATTTT. Translating it yields CASSRDRGTDTQYF.

The chain employs TRBV6-2 or TRBV6-3 and TRBJ2-3; a possible D gene is TRBD2 (6 bases). The length of the CDR3 is 15 residues. Trimming left V 2 bases short and J 0 bases short, with 9 bases between. The germline gives CDR1 MNHEY, CDR2 SVGEGT. CDR3 amino acids: CASSYRLASTDTQYF. The CDR3 region has the DNA TGTGCCAGCAGTTACAGGCTAGCGAGCACAGATACGCAGTATTTT.

As for this clone: This sample also contains other DNA sequences that code for the same CDR3. The chain links TRBV7-9 to TRBJ2-3, with 8 bases that match TRBD2. The junction had 5 bases not matched to a gene; V was cut back by 4 bases and J by 2 bases. Germline CDR1 and CDR2: SEHNR and FQNEAQ (reference sequence). The CDR3 has 15 amino acids. Here the CDR3 DNA reads TGTGCCAGCAGCTCGAGCGGGGGTCCCACAGATACGCAGTATTTT. It yields the protein CASSSSGGPTDTQYF.

About this clone: Germline is not matched at one junction end, which may reflect a read error. V usage is TRBV7-7 and J usage is TRBJ1-4; D may be TRBD1 (5 bases). The germline V gene has CDR1 SSHAT and CDR2 FNYEAQ (reference sequence). The CDR3 consists of 15 residues. CDR3 residues: CASSLNSGPNEKLFF. CDR3 nucleotide sequence: TGTGCTAGCAGCTTAAATTCAGGGCCTAATGAAAAACTGTTTTTT. The whole variable domain, remainder taken from reference TRBV7-7 and TRBJ1-4, is GAGVSQSPRYKVTKRGQDVTLRCDPISSHATLYWYQQALGQGPEFLTYFNYEAQPDKSGLPSDRFSAERPEGSISTLTIQRTEQRDSAMYRCASSLNSGPNEKLFFGSGTQLSVL.

The chain recombines TRBV7-2 with TRBJ2-4, with D tentatively TRBD1 (6 bases). Germline assignment: CDR1 SGHTA and CDR2 FQGNSA. V lost 5 bases to trimming and J lost 6 bases, with 14 bases between them. The length of the CDR3 is 14 residues. CDR3 nucleotides: TGTGCCAGCAGCCAGAGGGACACTTTAAACATTCAGTACTTC. The encoded protein is CASSQRDTLNIQYF. Full variable domain (rest looked up from reference TRBV7-2 and TRBJ2-4): GAGVSQSPSNKVTEKGKDVELRCDPISGHTALYWYRQSLGQGLEFLIYFQGNSAPDKSGLPSDRFSAERTGGSVSTLTIQRTQQEDSAVYLCASSQRDTLNIQYFGAGTRLSVL.

This rearrangement joins TRBV30 to TRBJ1-2, with 7 bases fitting TRBD1. V lost 2 bases to trimming and J lost 8 bases; unmatched junction nucleotides: 8. Germline V lookup: CDR1 GTSNPN, CDR2 SVGIG (reference sequence). The CDR3 sequence is 13 residues long. The CDR3 nucleotides read TGTGCCTGGAGTCCCCGGACAGGCGGCGGCTACACCTTC. Its translation: CAWSPRTGGGYTF.

This chain joins TRBV7-9 and TRBJ2-7, with D perhaps matching TRBD2 (7 bases). The V end was cut by 6 bases, the J end by 1 base, with 16 bases between. From germline, CDR1 is SEHNR and CDR2 FQNEAQ (reference sequence). The length of the CDR3 is 15 residues. CDR3 nucleotide sequence: TGTGCCAGCAGACATACAGGGACTACTTCCTACGAGCAGTACTTC. Its protein product is CASRHTGTTSYEQYF.

This chain uses TRBV5-4 with TRBJ2-7; the D gene is possibly TRBD1 (5 bases). The germline CDR1 and CDR2 sequences are SGHNT and YYREEE (reference sequence). The CDR3 spans 14 residues. With 2 bases removed from V and 6 bases from J, the gap between germline ends came to 15 bases. The CDR3: CASSFGRAPVEQYF. CDR3 DNA sequence: TGTGCCAGCAGCTTTGGCAGGGCTCCCGTCGAGCAGTACTTC.

V and J are TRBV7-2 and TRBJ2-1; the match to TRBD2 covers 8 bases. Germline values: CDR1 SGHTA, CDR2 FQGNSA. With V trimmed by 5 bases and J by 3 bases, 6 bases remained unmatched. CDR3 length equals 15 residues. The CDR3 nucleotides read TGTGCCAGCAGCATCGCCGGGACTAGCTACAATGAGCAGTTCTTC. It translates to CASSIAGTSYNEQFF.

This chain uses TRBV3-1 (or the pseudogene TRBV3-2) with TRBJ2-7, with D unclear. The V end was cut by 4 bases, the J end by 12 bases, with 19 bases between. This CDR3 region has 13 residues. Per the germline V gene, CDR1 is LGHDT and CDR2 is YNNKEL (reference sequence). The CDR3 loop reads CASSPVPTQVVYF. For the CDR3, the DNA is TGTGCCAGCAGCCCCGTGCCGACCCAGGTTGTGTACTTC.

The V call is TRBV3-1 (or the pseudogene TRBV3-2), the J call TRBJ1-3; no definite D call. V lost 0 bases, J lost 2 bases, and 8 bases lay in between. The germline V gene encodes CDR1 LGHDT and CDR2 YNNKEL (reference sequence). This CDR3 has 15 amino acids. CDR3 loop: CASSQDLRAGNTIYF. The CDR3 DNA follows: TGTGCCAGCAGCCAAGATTTGCGGGCTGGAAACACCATATATTTT.

This clone was seen just once. The chain links TRBV7-3 to TRBJ1-2; the D gene is possibly TRBD1 (6 bases). The V end was cut by 4 bases, the J end by 8 bases, with 20 bases between. The CDR3 sequence is 15 residues long. Germline CDR1 SGHTA, CDR2 FQGTGA. CDR3 sequence reads: CASSYGGRPGEGYTF. CDR3 DNA sequence: TGTGCCAGCAGCTATGGGGGCAGACCAGGAGAGGGCTACACCTTC.

The CDR3 reads CASRTGSYGYTF. The CDR3 DNA reads as TGTGCCAGCAGAACCGGGTCCTATGGCTACACCTTC. The V gene is TRBV28, the J gene TRBJ1-2; D unclear. Germline CDR1 reads MDHEN; CDR2 reads SYDVKM. The CDR3 extends over 12 amino acids. Trimming took off 6 bases at V and 4 bases at J, with 9 bases between the two ends.

The rearrangement joins TRBV7-9 to TRBJ2-1, with D perhaps matching TRBD1 (6 bases). This CDR3 has 16 residues. Germline CDR1 reads SEHNR; CDR2 reads FQNEAQ (reference sequence). V lost 8 bases and J 0 bases, leaving 17 bases between the germline ends. CDR3 loop: CASGVQGISSYNEQFF. The CDR3 DNA reads TGTGCCAGCGGGGTCCAGGGGATCAGCTCCTACAATGAGCAGTTCTTC. The whole variable domain, filled in from reference TRBV7-9 and TRBJ2-1, reads DTGVSQNPRHKITKRGQNVTFRCDPISEHNRLYWYRQTLGQGPEFLTYFQNEAQLEKSRLLSDRFSAERPKGSFSTLEIQRTEQGDSAMYLCASGVQGISSYNEQFFGPGTRLTVL.

The rearrangement joins TRBV28 to TRBJ1-2, with D unresolved. The CDR3 runs 13 residues. Per the germline V gene, CDR1 is MDHEN and CDR2 is SYDVKM. Deletions cut 3 bases from V and 7 bases from J, with 12 bases between. The CDR3 reads CASSFPTAGGYTF. As DNA, the CDR3 is TGTGCCAGCAGTTTCCCCACGGCGGGTGGCTACACCTTC.

The chain links TRBV10-3 to TRBJ2-5; the match to TRBD1 covers 11 bases. The CDR3 runs 14 residues. V shed 7 bases, J shed 0 bases, and the junction held 1 base outside the gene matches. Germline CDR1 reads ENHRY; CDR2 reads SYGVKD. The CDR3 spells CAIKGQGDQETQYF. DNA for the CDR3: TGTGCCATCAAGGGACAGGGGGACCAAGAGACCCAGTACTTC.

This clone showed up just once. This chain links TRBV11-2 with TRBJ2-1, with D unresolved. V gave up 5 bases and J gave up 8 bases, with 10 bases separating them. This CDR3 comprises 12 residues. The germline gives CDR1 SGHAT, CDR2 FQNNGV. The CDR3 loop reads CASSPRLDEQFF. CDR3 coding DNA: TGTGCCAGCAGCCCCCGGTTGGATGAGCAGTTCTTC.

The chain recombines TRBV7-2 with TRBJ2-1, with 9 bases that match TRBD2. Germline CDR1 reads SGHTA; CDR2 reads FQGNSA. The length of the CDR3 is 19 residues. Trimming took 1 base from V and 0 from J; bases not matched to a gene: 10. CDR3 residues: CASSLDFGSGGSSYNEQFF. The CDR3 DNA reads TGTGCCAGCAGCTTAGATTTTGGTAGCGGGGGAAGCTCCTACAATGAGCAGTTCTTC.

The gene calls are TRBV2 and TRBJ1-6, with a weak D call TRBD1 (6 bases). In germline, CDR1 is SNHLY, CDR2 FYNNEI. The V end lost 7 bases, the J end lost 5 bases, and 9 bases lay between the germline ends. The CDR3 is made up of 13 amino acids. The CDR3 sequence is CASTRGDNSPLHF. CDR3 nucleotide sequence: TGTGCCAGCACCAGGGGAGATAATTCACCCCTCCACTTT.

This chain joins TRBV25-1 and TRBJ1-5; no firm D call. This CDR3 has 14 amino acids. V lost 4 bases to trimming and J lost 1 base, with 8 bases between them. The V gene's germline CDR1 is MGHDK and CDR2 SYGVNS. This CDR3 is CASSARWSNQPQHF. DNA of the CDR3: TGTGCCAGCAGTGCTCGGTGGAGCAATCAGCCCCAGCATTTT.

The V call is TRBV7-3, the J call TRBJ2-3; D might be TRBD1 (5 bases). The germline V gene has CDR1 SGHTA and CDR2 FQGTGA. The CDR3 covers 14 residues. V was cut by 5 bases and J by 2 bases, with 11 bases left in between. For the CDR3, the DNA is TGTGCCAGCAGCCCAGGGTTACTCACAGATACGCAGTATTTT. Translating it yields CASSPGLLTDTQYF. Complete variable domain (other parts from reference TRBV7-3 and TRBJ2-3): GAGVSQTPSNKVTEKGKYVELRCDPISGHTALYWYRQSLGQGPEFLIYFQGTGAADDSGLPNDRFFAVRPEGSVSTLKIQRTERGDSAVYLCASSPGLLTDTQYFGPGTRLTVL.

The rearrangement joins TRBV7-2 to TRBJ2-4; 9 nucleotides match TRBD1. Trimming at V came to 1 base and at J to 7 bases, leaving 5 bases not matched to a gene. The CDR3 is 15 residues long. In germline, CDR1 is SGHTA, CDR2 FQGNSA. The CDR3, as DNA: TGTGCCAGCAGCTTAGTAAGGACAGGGGATAACATTCAGTACTTC. This translates into CASSLVRTGDNIQYF.

V is TRBV3-1 (or the pseudogene TRBV3-2) and J is TRBJ1-1; 7 nucleotides align to TRBD1. The CDR3 is 14 residues long. From germline, CDR1 is LGHDT and CDR2 YNNKEL (reference sequence). The V gene end was trimmed by 4 bases and the J gene end by 4 bases; junction bases not matched to a gene: 6. As DNA, the CDR3 is TGTGCCAGCAGCCGCAACAGGGGCATCACTGAAGCTTTCTTT. Protein sequence: CASSRNRGITEAFF.

The CDR3 DNA is TGTGCCAGCAGCCCCAAAGTAGAGGGTGGGGGGACAGATACGCAGTATTTT. This sequence encodes CASSPKVEGGGTDTQYF. The rearrangement joins TRBV9 to TRBJ2-3; maybe TRBD2 (6 bases). Trimming took off 4 bases at V and 3 bases at J, with 21 bases between the two ends. This CDR3 is 17 amino acids long. Per the germline V gene, CDR1 is SGDLS and CDR2 is YYNGEE.